The rows below give T cell receptor beta chains drawn from one sample of a study of Ad26.COV2.S vaccination and SARS-CoV-2 variants. TCRdb's table, derived via immunoSEQ multiplex PCR, lists solely in-frame clones and lacks some. The sample includes 300,000 to 400,000 clones, roughly 90% of them seen just once. Source: peripheral blood, taken in a trial of Ad26.COV2.S vaccine versus placebo. Receptor source: a person aged 18-60 years who received the Ad26.COV2.S COVID-19 vaccine or a placebo. Each CDR3 is given with its conserved first and last residue. The D gene is left open where the match is weak. Rows give clone size only sometimes, using once, few, many, or a class for an expanded clone.

clone_size,v_call,j_call,d_call,cdr3_aa,cdr3_nt
NA,TRBV19,TRBJ1-1,TRBD1,CASMVHRDSYNTEAFF,TGTGCCAGTATGGTACACCGGGACAGCTATAACACTGAAGCTTTCTTT
NA,TRBV5-6,TRBJ2-5,NA,CASSPLRPGPKQETQYF,TGTGCCAGCAGCCCCCTCCGCCCGGGACCCAAACAAGAGACCCAGTACTTC
once,TRBV4-3,TRBJ1-3,TRBD1,CASSPGTAGNTIYF,TGCGCCAGCAGCCCCGGGACAGCTGGAAACACCATATATTTT
NA,TRBV6-6,TRBJ1-3,NA,CASARSESGNTIYF,TGTGCCAGCGCAAGGTCGGAGTCTGGAAACACCATATATTTT
NA,TRBV28,TRBJ2-3,NA,CASTFQGSGVDTQYF,TGTGCCAGCACCTTCCAGGGGAGTGGCGTGGATACGCAGTATTTT
NA,TRBV19,TRBJ2-7,TRBD2,CASSSPGRASYEQYF,TGTGCCAGTAGTAGCCCCGGGAGGGCCTCCTACGAGCAGTACTTC
NA,TRBV5-4,TRBJ2-1,NA,CASSFDPGSYNEQFF,TGTGCCAGCAGCTTCGACCCAGGCTCCTACAATGAGCAGTTCTTC
once,TRBV4-3,TRBJ1-1,TRBD1,CASSPQGWYTEAFF,TGCGCCAGCAGCCCACAGGGGTGGTACACTGAAGCTTTCTTT
NA,TRBV9,TRBJ2-3,NA,CASSSEGLPTDTQYF,TGTGCCAGCAGCTCGGAGGGTCTTCCCACAGATACGCAGTATTTT
NA,TRBV5-1,TRBJ1-4,TRBD1,CASSDQGVANEKLFF,TGCGCCAGCAGCGATCAGGGGGTTGCTAATGAAAAACTGTTTTTT
NA,TRBV5-1,TRBJ2-3,TRBD2,CASSRAASGETDTQYF,TGCGCCAGCAGCAGGGCTGCTAGCGGAGAGACAGATACGCAGTATTTT
NA,TRBV7-3,TRBJ1-1,NA,CASSLEGGLPISFF,TGTGCCAGCAGCTTAGAAGGGGGACTCCCCATCAGTTTCTTT
NA,TRBV27,TRBJ2-1,TRBD1,CASSTNRDRVFNEQFF,TGTGCCAGCAGCACGAACCGGGACAGGGTGTTCAATGAGCAGTTCTTC
NA,TRBV6-6,TRBJ1-1,NA,CALKPYGGEAFF,TGTGCCCTTAAACCATACGGGGGTGAAGCTTTCTTT
NA,TRBV5-4,TRBJ2-3,NA,CASSLDLPDTQYF,TGTGCCAGCAGCTTGGACTTACCCGATACGCAGTATTTT
NA,TRBV24-1,TRBJ2-7,TRBD2,CATSERGDEQYF,TGTGCCACCAGTGAGCGGGGGGACGAGCAGTACTTC
NA,TRBV6-1,TRBJ2-7,NA,CASSESVSYEQYF,TGTGCCAGCAGTGAGAGCGTCTCCTACGAGCAGTACTTC
NA,TRBV15,TRBJ1-1,NA,CATRHFSLGSNTEAFF,TGTGCCACCAGGCACTTCAGCCTTGGCTCCAACACTGAAGCTTTCTTT
NA,TRBV7-8,TRBJ1-5,NA,CASSLQTVGQPQHF,TGTGCCAGCAGCCTTCAGACAGTAGGTCAGCCCCAGCATTTT
once,TRBV7-3,TRBJ2-3,NA,CASSSPLGQGRGTDTQYF,TGTGCCAGCAGTTCCCCCTTGGGGCAGGGGAGGGGCACAGATACGCAGTATTTT
NA,TRBV19,TRBJ2-5,TRBD2,CASSIPSGRGQETQYF,TGTGCCAGTAGTATTCCTAGCGGGAGAGGGCAAGAGACCCAGTACTTC
NA,TRBV7-3,TRBJ1-5,NA,CASSPPGGTQHF,TGTGCCAGCAGCCCCCCCGGTGGGACCCAGCATTTT
NA,TRBV6-2/TRBV6-3,TRBJ1-5,NA,CASSTATRNQPQHF,TGTGCCAGCAGTACGGCTACAAGAAATCAGCCCCAGCATTTT
NA,TRBV18,TRBJ1-2,NA,CASSPPTGMGYTF,TGTGCCAGCTCACCCCCGACAGGAATGGGCTACACCTTC
NA,TRBV27,TRBJ2-7,NA,CASSLRGSPLSYEQYF,TGTGCCAGCAGTTTACGAGGGAGTCCCCTCTCCTACGAGCAGTACTTC
NA,TRBV19,TRBJ2-7,NA,CASSITGAPGPHEQYF,TGTGCCAGTAGTATAACTGGGGCACCCGGGCCCCACGAGCAGTACTTC
NA,TRBV5-1,TRBJ2-7,TRBD2,CASSLDLAGFYEQYF,TGCGCCAGCAGCTTGGATCTAGCGGGATTCTACGAGCAGTACTTC
NA,TRBV7-8,TRBJ1-2,NA,CASSLVTGINYGYTF,TGTGCCAGCAGCTTAGTTACAGGGATTAACTATGGCTACACCTTC